This T cell receptor (beta chain) was documented in a study of control samples from healthy donors and cancer patients. This table comes from immunoSEQ multiplex PCR, and its TCRdb copy is limited to in-frame clones, with some not included. The sample has fewer than 85,000 clones, around 91% seen once. The receptor comes from a man aged 50 or older in good health. The material sequenced was blood.

The CDR3 nucleotides are TGTGCCAGTAGTATGCAGGGGCCAGGCAATCAGCCCCAGCATTTT. Its translation is CASSMQGPGNQPQHF. The chain combines TRBV19 with TRBJ1-5; D may be TRBD1 (6 bases). Germline V lookup: CDR1 LNHDA, CDR2 SQIVND (reference sequence). This CDR3 contains 15 residues. The V end lost 3 bases, the J end lost 2 bases, and 11 bases lay between the germline ends.